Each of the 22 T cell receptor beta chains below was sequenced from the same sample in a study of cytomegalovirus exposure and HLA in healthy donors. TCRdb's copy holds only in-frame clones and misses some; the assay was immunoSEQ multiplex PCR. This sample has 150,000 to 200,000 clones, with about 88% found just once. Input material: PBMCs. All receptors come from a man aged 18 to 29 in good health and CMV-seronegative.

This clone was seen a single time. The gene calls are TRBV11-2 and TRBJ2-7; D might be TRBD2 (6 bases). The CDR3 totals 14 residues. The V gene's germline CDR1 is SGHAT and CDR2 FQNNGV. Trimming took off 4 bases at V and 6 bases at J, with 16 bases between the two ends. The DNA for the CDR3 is TGTGCCAGCAGCTCTGTAATCGGGAGATTCGAGCAGTACTTC. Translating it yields CASSSVIGRFEQYF.

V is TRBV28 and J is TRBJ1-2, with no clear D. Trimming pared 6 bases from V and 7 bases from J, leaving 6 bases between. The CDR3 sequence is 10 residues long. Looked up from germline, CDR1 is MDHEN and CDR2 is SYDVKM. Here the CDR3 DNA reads TGTGCCAGCAGCCATAGTGGCTACACCTTC. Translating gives CASSHSGYTF.

The CDR3 loop is CASSIGTSGGTYNEQFF. The CDR3 DNA reads TGTGCCAGTAGTATCGGGACTAGCGGGGGGACTTACAATGAGCAGTTCTTC. The J gene is TRBJ2-1, the V gene TRBV19, with 15 bases identical to TRBD2. The ends lost 3 bases at V and 4 bases at J; junction bases unmatched: 4. CDR3 size: 17 residues. Germline V gene sequence: CDR1 LNHDA, CDR2 SQIVND (reference sequence).

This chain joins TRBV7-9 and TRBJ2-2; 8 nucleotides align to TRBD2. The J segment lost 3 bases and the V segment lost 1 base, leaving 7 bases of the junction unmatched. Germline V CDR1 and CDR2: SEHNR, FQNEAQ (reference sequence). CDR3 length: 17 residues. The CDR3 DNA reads TGTGCCAGCAGCTTAGAGTATAGCGGGATCGACACCGGGGAGCTGTTTTTT. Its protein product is CASSLEYSGIDTGELFF.

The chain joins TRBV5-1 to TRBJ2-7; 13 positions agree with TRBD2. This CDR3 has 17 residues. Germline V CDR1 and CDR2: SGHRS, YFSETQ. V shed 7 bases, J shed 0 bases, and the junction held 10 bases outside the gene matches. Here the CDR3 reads CASAALAGGTVSYEQYF. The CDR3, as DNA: TGCGCCAGCGCAGCACTAGCGGGAGGGACGGTCTCCTACGAGCAGTACTTC.

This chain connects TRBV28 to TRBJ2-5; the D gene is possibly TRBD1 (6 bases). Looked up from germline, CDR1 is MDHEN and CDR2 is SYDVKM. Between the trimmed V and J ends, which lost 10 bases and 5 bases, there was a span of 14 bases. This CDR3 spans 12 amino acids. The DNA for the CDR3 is TGTGCCACCGACAGGACCAGGGAGACCCAGTACTTC. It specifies CATDRTRETQYF.

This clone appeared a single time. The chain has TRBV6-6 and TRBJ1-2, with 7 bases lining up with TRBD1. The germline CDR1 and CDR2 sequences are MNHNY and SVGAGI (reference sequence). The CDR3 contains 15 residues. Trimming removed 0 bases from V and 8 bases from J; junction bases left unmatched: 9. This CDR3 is CASSYSHTGVEGYTF. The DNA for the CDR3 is TGTGCCAGCAGTTACTCCCATACAGGGGTCGAGGGCTACACCTTC.

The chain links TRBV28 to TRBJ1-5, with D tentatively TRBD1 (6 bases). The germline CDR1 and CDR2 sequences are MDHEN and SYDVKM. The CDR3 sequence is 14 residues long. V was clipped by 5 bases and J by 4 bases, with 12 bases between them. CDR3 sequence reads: CASSIYRVNQPQHF. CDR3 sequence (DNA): TGTGCCAGCAGTATCTACAGGGTGAATCAGCCCCAGCATTTT.

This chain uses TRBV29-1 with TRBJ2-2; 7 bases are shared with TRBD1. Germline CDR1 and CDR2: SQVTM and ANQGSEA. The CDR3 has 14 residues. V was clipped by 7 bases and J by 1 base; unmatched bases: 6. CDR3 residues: CSAGRQGNTGELFF. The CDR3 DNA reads TGCAGCGCCGGACGACAGGGGAACACCGGGGAGCTGTTTTTT.

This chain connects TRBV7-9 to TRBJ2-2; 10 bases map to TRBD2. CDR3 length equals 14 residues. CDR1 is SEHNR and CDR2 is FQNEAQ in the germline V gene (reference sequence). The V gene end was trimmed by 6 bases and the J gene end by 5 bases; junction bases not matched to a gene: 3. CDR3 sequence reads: CASRPGLATGELFF. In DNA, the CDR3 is TGTGCCAGCAGGCCGGGACTAGCGACCGGGGAGCTGTTTTTT.

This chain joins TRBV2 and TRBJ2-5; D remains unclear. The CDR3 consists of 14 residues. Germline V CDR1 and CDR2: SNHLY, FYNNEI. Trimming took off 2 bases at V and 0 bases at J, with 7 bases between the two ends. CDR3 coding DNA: TGTGCCAGCAGTGAAACACGGGACCAAGAGACCCAGTACTTC. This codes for CASSETRDQETQYF.

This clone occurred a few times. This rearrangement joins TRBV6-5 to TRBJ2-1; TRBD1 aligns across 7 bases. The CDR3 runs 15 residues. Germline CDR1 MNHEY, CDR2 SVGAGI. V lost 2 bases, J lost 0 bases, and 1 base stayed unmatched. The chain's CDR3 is CASSYGTASYNEQFF. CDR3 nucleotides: TGTGCCAGCAGTTACGGGACAGCCTCCTACAATGAGCAGTTCTTC.

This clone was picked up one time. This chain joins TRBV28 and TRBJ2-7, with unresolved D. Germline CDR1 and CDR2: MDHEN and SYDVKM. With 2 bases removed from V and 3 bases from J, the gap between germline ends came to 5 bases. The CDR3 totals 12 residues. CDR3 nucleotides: TGTGCCAGCAGTTTAACAAACTACGAGCAGTACGTC. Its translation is CASSLTNYEQYV.

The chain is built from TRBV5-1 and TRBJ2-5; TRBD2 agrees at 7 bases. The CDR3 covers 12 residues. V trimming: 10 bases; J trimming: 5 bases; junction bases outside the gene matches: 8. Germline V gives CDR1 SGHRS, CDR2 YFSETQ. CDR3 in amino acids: CAAGGGMETQYF. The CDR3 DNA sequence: TGCGCCGCCGGCGGGGGTATGGAGACCCAGTACTTC.

This CDR3 reads CASSYSTSLETQYF. In nucleotides, the CDR3 is TGTGCCAGCAGTTACTCGACTAGTTTGGAGACCCAGTACTTC. The genes are TRBV6-5 and TRBJ2-5; a possible D gene is TRBD2 (6 bases). The CDR3 covers 14 residues. The V end was cut by 0 bases, the J end by 5 bases, with 10 bases between. CDR1 is MNHEY, CDR2 SVGAGI, per germline.

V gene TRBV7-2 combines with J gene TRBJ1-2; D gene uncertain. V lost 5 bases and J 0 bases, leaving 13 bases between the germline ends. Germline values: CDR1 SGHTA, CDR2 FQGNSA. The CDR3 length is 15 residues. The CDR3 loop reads CASSLNLGANYGYTF. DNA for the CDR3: TGTGCCAGCAGCCTAAATCTGGGAGCTAACTATGGCTACACCTTC.

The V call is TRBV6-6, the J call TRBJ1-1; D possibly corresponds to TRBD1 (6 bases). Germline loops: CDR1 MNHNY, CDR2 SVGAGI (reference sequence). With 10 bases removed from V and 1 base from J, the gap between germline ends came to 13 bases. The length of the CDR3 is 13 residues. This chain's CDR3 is CANSNRENTEAFF. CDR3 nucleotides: TGTGCCAATTCGAACAGGGAGAACACTGAAGCTTTCTTT.

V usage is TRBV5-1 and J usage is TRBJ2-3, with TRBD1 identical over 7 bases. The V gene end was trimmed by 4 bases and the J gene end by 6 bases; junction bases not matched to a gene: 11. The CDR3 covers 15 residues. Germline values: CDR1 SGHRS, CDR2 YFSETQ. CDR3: CASSLRQGPIDTQYF. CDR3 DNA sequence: TGCGCCAGCAGCCTCAGACAGGGCCCTATTGATACGCAGTATTTT.

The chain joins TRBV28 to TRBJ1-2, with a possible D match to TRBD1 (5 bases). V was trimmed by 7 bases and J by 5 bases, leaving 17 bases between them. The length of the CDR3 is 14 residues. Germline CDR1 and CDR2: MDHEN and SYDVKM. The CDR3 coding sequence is TGTGCCAGCACCCGGGGGGTTGGAATATATGGCTACACCTTC. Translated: CASTRGVGIYGYTF.

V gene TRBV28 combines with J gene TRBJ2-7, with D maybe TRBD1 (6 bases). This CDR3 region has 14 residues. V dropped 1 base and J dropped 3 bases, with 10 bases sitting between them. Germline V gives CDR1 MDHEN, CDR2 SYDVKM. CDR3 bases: TGTGCCAGCAGTTTATTGGACAGATTCTACGAGCAGTACTTC. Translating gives CASSLLDRFYEQYF. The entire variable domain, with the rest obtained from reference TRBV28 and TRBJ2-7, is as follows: DVKVTQSSRYLVKRTGEKVFLECVQDMDHENMFWYRQDPGLGLRLIYFSYDVKMKEKGDIPEGYSVSREKKERFSLILESASTNQTSMYLCASSLLDRFYEQYFGPGTRLTVT.

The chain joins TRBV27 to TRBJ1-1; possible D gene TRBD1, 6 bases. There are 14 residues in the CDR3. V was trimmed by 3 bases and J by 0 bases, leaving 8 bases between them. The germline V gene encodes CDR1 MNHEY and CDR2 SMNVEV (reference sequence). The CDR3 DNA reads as TGTGCCAGCAGTTTTTCAGGGGTGAACACTGAAGCTTTCTTT. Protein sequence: CASSFSGVNTEAFF.

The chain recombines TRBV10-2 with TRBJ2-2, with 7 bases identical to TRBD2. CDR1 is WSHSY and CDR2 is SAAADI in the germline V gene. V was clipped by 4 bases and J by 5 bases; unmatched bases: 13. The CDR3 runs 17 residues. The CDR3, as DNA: TGCGCCAGCAGTGGGGCGCGCGGGGGAGAGGGGACCGGGGAGCTGTTTTTT. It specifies CASSGARGGEGTGELFF.